The T cell receptor beta chain described here comes from a study of T cells after yellow fever vaccination. In the study overall: Fractions containing few cells were prepared with SMART-Seq v4 Ultra Low Input.

Each CDR3 protein gets one entry after TCRdb re-called the 5' RACE reads with MiXCR. The top ten hold over 15% of the sample, which has some 400,000 distinct CDR3 sequences, approximately 18% seen once. This clonotype was seen ten or more times. Germline assignment: CDR1 MGHRA and CDR2 YSYEKL. CDR3 length equals 16 residues. V was trimmed by 0 bases and J by 3 bases, leaving 15 bases between them. The receptor comes from a young man who received the YFV17D yellow fever vaccine. The sequences come from PBMCs, collected before the yellow fever booster vaccination. The chain recombines TRBV4-1 with TRBJ2-7; TRBD1 might be the D (6 bases). CDR3 sequence reads: CASSQDWAGAYYEQYF. CDR3 DNA: TGCGCCAGCAGCCAAGATTGGGCAGGGGCCTACTACGAGCAGTACTTC.